Below are 27 T cell receptor beta chains sequenced from a single sample in a study of cytomegalovirus exposure and HLA in healthy donors. With 60 Vbeta and 13 Jbeta primers, the PCR was carried out. Generated by immunoSEQ multiplex PCR, the TCRdb table keeps only in-frame clones and is missing some. The sample yields roughly 110,000 clones, around two thirds seen once. Sequencing was performed on PBMCs. These receptors were taken from a woman in her forties in good health and CMV-seropositive.

The chain has TRBV29-1 and TRBJ1-4; 7 positions agree with TRBD1. CDR3 size: 12 residues. Germline values: CDR1 SQVTM, CDR2 ANQGSEA. The V segment lost 6 bases and the J segment 5 bases; nucleotides outside the gene matches: 3. This CDR3 is CSVRTGNEKLFF. CDR3 sequence (DNA): TGCAGCGTAAGGACAGGAAATGAAAAACTGTTTTTT.

Comments on this clone: Germline is not matched at one junction end, which may reflect a read error. The chain joins TRBV7-7 to TRBJ2-3; D gene uncertain. Germline V gives CDR1 SSHAT, CDR2 FNYEAQ (reference sequence). This CDR3 contains 13 residues. In DNA, the CDR3 is TGTGCTAGCAGCCCCCGTCCGACAGATACGCAGTATTTT. The encoded protein is CASSPRPTDTQYF.

The V call is TRBV5-1, the J call TRBJ2-1; possible D gene TRBD2, 5 bases. The CDR3 runs to 17 residues. Trimming removed 3 bases at V and 4 bases at J, with 20 bases between. The germline V gene has CDR1 SGHRS and CDR2 YFSETQ. CDR3 in amino acids: CASSYGLGTPEYNEQFF. The CDR3 DNA sequence: TGCGCCAGCAGCTATGGACTGGGCACCCCGGAATACAATGAGCAGTTCTTC.

The chain combines TRBV30 with TRBJ1-2, with D perhaps matching TRBD1 (6 bases). This CDR3 contains 13 residues. Germline V gives CDR1 GTSNPN, CDR2 SVGIG (reference sequence). The ends were cut back, 2 bases at V and 2 bases at J, with 9 bases in the middle. The CDR3 DNA follows: TGTGCCTGGAGTCGGACAGACAACTATGGCTACACCTTC. Translating gives CAWSRTDNYGYTF.

This chain joins TRBV4-3 and TRBJ1-4; weak D call: TRBD1 (5 bases). This CDR3 spans 13 amino acids. The germline CDR1 and CDR2 sequences are LGHNA and YSLEER. V was trimmed by 3 bases and J by 7 bases, leaving 9 bases between them. The CDR3 region is CASSQGLTEKLFF. CDR3 DNA sequence: TGCGCCAGCAGCCAGGGGCTAACTGAAAAACTGTTTTTT.

The chain combines TRBV6-5 with TRBJ1-1; D ambiguous. V lost 7 bases to trimming and J lost 1 base, with 10 bases between them. CDR1 is MNHEY and CDR2 is SVGAGI in the germline V gene. This CDR3 is 13 amino acids long. DNA for the CDR3: TGTGCCAGCAAAATGGCAGGGAACACTGAAGCTTTCTTT. Protein product: CASKMAGNTEAFF.

CDR3 loop: CAWSVPGFRYGYTF. CDR3 sequence (DNA): TGTGCCTGGAGTGTACCGGGGTTTCGGTATGGCTACACCTTC. The genes are TRBV30 and TRBJ1-2; no firm D call. In germline, CDR1 is GTSNPN, CDR2 SVGIG (reference sequence). Trimming took off 0 bases at V and 5 bases at J, with 13 bases between the two ends. CDR3 size: 14 residues.

The chain carries TRBV13 and TRBJ2-2, with TRBD1 matching over 11 bases. The V gene's germline CDR1 is PRHDT and CDR2 FYEKMQ (reference sequence). The J segment lost 1 base and the V segment lost 5 bases, leaving 6 bases of the junction unmatched. The CDR3 contains 17 residues. The chain's CDR3 is CASSTRTGGLNTGELFF. Written as DNA, the CDR3 is TGTGCCAGCAGCACCCGGACAGGGGGCCTGAACACCGGGGAGCTGTTTTTT.

The rearrangement links TRBV6-5 to TRBJ1-5, with D possibly being TRBD1 (5 bases). The CDR3 extends over 15 amino acids. Trimming removed 0 bases from V and 7 bases from J, with 13 bases in between. Per germline, CDR1 MNHEY and CDR2 SVGAGI. The DNA of the CDR3 is TGTGCCAGCAGTTACTCGAGCGCGGGGCGGCAGCCCCAGCATTTT. The encoded protein is CASSYSSAGRQPQHF.

This clone showed up just a few times. V and J are TRBV5-6 and TRBJ1-2; TRBD1 agrees at 8 bases. The CDR3 is 14 residues long. Germline loops: CDR1 SGHDT, CDR2 YYEEEE. Trimming cost V 4 bases and J 5 bases; bases outside gene matches: 7. CDR3 nucleotide sequence: TGTGCCAGCAGCCCTCAGGGGGCAAGGTATGGCTACACCTTC. This translates into CASSPQGARYGYTF.

The J gene is TRBJ2-2, the V gene TRBV2; 11 bases are a match to TRBD1. CDR1 and CDR2 (germline): SNHLY, FYNNEI. The CDR3 is made up of 15 amino acids. Trimming removed 6 bases from V and 7 bases from J; junction bases left unmatched: 7. The CDR3 sequence is CASRAGQGAVGELFF. The CDR3, as DNA: TGTGCCAGCAGAGCTGGACAGGGGGCTGTCGGGGAGCTGTTTTTT.

V is TRBV6-1 and J is TRBJ2-3, with 7 bases aligning to TRBD2. Unmatched junction bases numbered 8, after V lost 2 bases and J lost 0 bases. The CDR3 spans 17 residues. From germline, CDR1 is MNHNS and CDR2 SASEGT. CDR3 DNA sequence: TGTGCCAGCAGTGAACCCGGGGGGAAGGGGAGCACAGATACGCAGTATTTT. The encoded protein is CASSEPGGKGSTDTQYF.

Turning to this clone: A read error may account for a junction end that differs from germline. The rearrangement links TRBV5-1 to TRBJ1-1; D not certain. Germline V CDR1 and CDR2: SGHRS, YFSETQ. The CDR3 extends over 11 amino acids. DNA for the CDR3: TGCGCGAGCAGATCGAGCACTGAAGCTTTCTTT. This sequence encodes CASRSSTEAFF.

V and J are TRBV30 and TRBJ2-1; D uncertain. Trimming pared 3 bases from V and 7 bases from J, leaving 13 bases between. CDR1 GTSNPN and CDR2 SVGIG come from the germline V gene (reference sequence). The CDR3 contains 13 residues. DNA for the CDR3: TGTGCCTGGAGGGAGTGGCTTGGAAATGAGCAGTTCTTC. It encodes CAWREWLGNEQFF.

This rearrangement joins TRBV5-1 to TRBJ1-1; 7 positions match TRBD1. From germline, CDR1 is SGHRS and CDR2 YFSETQ. The CDR3 length is 13 residues. Germline trimming cut 4 bases from V and 10 bases from J; bases unmatched to any gene: 10. DNA for the CDR3: TGCGCCAGCAGCACAGACACAGGGGCCGGAGCTTTCTTT. Translation gives CASSTDTGAGAFF.

The chain's CDR3 is CASSSSVTSEQYF. In DNA form, the CDR3 reads TGTGCCAGCAGTTCGTCAGTGACATCCGAGCAGTACTTC. This sequence joins TRBV6-6 and TRBJ2-7; D not certain. The V end was cut by 4 bases, the J end by 6 bases, with 13 bases between. From germline, CDR1 is MNHNY and CDR2 SVGAGI (reference sequence). The CDR3 spans 13 residues.

Only a few counts were recorded for this clone. This rearrangement joins TRBV5-6 to TRBJ2-1; the match to TRBD2 covers 7 bases. This CDR3 region has 13 residues. Germline V gives CDR1 SGHDT, CDR2 YYEEEE. The trim removed 4 bases at V and 9 bases at J, leaving 7 bases unmatched. The CDR3 protein is CASSPGLVGEQFF. The DNA for the CDR3 is TGTGCCAGCAGCCCCGGACTAGTTGGTGAGCAGTTCTTC.

The chain is built from TRBV19 and TRBJ1-2, with 12 bases lining up with TRBD1. V lost 6 bases and J lost 6; bases outside the gene matches: 5. Looked up from germline, CDR1 is LNHDA and CDR2 is SQIVND (reference sequence). This CDR3 region has 14 residues. The CDR3 DNA reads TGTGCCAGTAGGGGGACAGGGGGCCGCCATGGCTACACCTTC. It is translated as CASRGTGGRHGYTF.

The chain recombines TRBV4-2 with TRBJ2-5; D not certain. Trimming cost V 0 bases and J 3 bases, with 14 bases left between them. Germline V gene data show CDR1 as LGHNA and CDR2 as YNFKEQ. CDR3 length: 16 residues. Here the CDR3 reads CASSQDLWLVKETQYF. The CDR3 DNA reads TGTGCCAGCAGCCAAGATCTTTGGCTAGTTAAAGAGACCCAGTACTTC.

The chain employs TRBV5-1 and TRBJ2-7; TRBD1 matches 10 bases. The CDR3 totals 15 residues. Germline CDR1 SGHRS, CDR2 YFSETQ. After removal of 3 bases from V and 5 bases from J, the junction contained 8 bases not matched to a gene. DNA for the CDR3: TGCGCCAGCAGCTCCCAGCCGGGACAGGGGAACGAGCAGTACTTC. Protein: CASSSQPGQGNEQYF.

As for this clone: The identical CDR3 is also encoded by other nucleotide sequences in the sample. This rearrangement joins TRBV5-1 to TRBJ1-5; possible D gene TRBD1, 6 bases. Trimming shortened V by 4 bases and J by 0 bases, and 11 bases separated the two germline ends. CDR1 SGHRS and CDR2 YFSETQ come from the germline V gene. The CDR3 is 15 residues long. The CDR3 DNA sequence: TGCGCCAGCAGCCCTGGACAGTATAGCAATCAGCCCCAGCATTTT. This translates into CASSPGQYSNQPQHF. Looking up the rest from reference TRBV5-1 and TRBJ1-5 gives the full variable domain: KAGVTQTPRYLIKTRGQQVTLSCSPISGHRSVSWYQQTPGQGLQFLFEYFSETQRNKGNFPGRFSGRQFSNSRSEMNVSTLELGDSALYLCASSPGQYSNQPQHFGDGTRLSIL.

This chain uses TRBV7-3 with TRBJ1-1, with no clear D. This CDR3 region has 13 residues. V was trimmed by 1 base and J by 1 base, leaving 4 bases between them. Germline CDR1 SGHTA, CDR2 FQGTGA. The CDR3 spells CASSLNSNTEAFF. The CDR3 nucleotides are TGTGCCAGCAGCTTAAACTCGAACACTGAAGCTTTCTTT.

The V gene is TRBV4-2, the J gene TRBJ1-3; D is uncertain. V dropped 0 bases and J dropped 0 bases, with 12 bases sitting between them. Germline V lookup: CDR1 LGHNA, CDR2 YNFKEQ. This CDR3 has 17 residues. CDR3 protein: CASSQEGLLPSGNTIYF. CDR3 in DNA: TGTGCCAGCAGCCAAGAAGGACTCCTTCCCTCTGGAAACACCATATATTTT.

V usage is TRBV15 and J usage is TRBJ1-2; no firm D call. The CDR3 length is 15 residues. Trimming cost V 1 base and J 3 bases, with 12 bases left between them. Germline CDR1 and CDR2: LNHNV and YYDKDF (reference sequence). CDR3 nucleotide sequence: TGTGCCACCAGCAGAGCATTTGAGCCCTACTATGGCTACACCTTC. Amino acid sequence: CATSRAFEPYYGYTF.

This clone was counted a few times. This sequence joins TRBV9 and TRBJ1-2; TRBD1 matches 10 bases. V was clipped by 4 bases and J by 7 bases; unmatched bases: 10. This CDR3 comprises 15 residues. Germline CDR1 reads SGDLS; CDR2 reads YYNGEE. The CDR3 DNA is TGTGCCAGCAGCAAAGGGGGACAGGGGCCCTCTGGCTACACCTTC. It translates to CASSKGGQGPSGYTF.

This sequence joins TRBV6-6 and TRBJ2-3; 9 nucleotides match TRBD1. Losses at the gene ends were 8 bases for V and 5 bases for J; bases not matched to a gene: 14. This CDR3 spans 16 amino acids. Germline CDR1 MNHNY, CDR2 SVGAGI (reference sequence). CDR3 sequence (DNA): TGTGCCAGCGGCTCACCCCGGGACAGGGTAGAAGATACGCAGTATTTT. This encodes CASGSPRDRVEDTQYF.

The gene calls are TRBV7-9 and TRBJ1-5; TRBD1 is a possible D gene (5 bases). The germline CDR1 and CDR2 sequences are SEHNR and FQNEAQ (reference sequence). The germline V and J ends were trimmed by 1 base and 0 bases, with 13 bases remaining between them. There are 17 residues in the CDR3. The CDR3 loop is CASSLVGTTDSNQPQHF. The CDR3 region has the DNA TGTGCCAGCAGCTTAGTAGGTACGACAGATAGCAATCAGCCCCAGCATTTT.